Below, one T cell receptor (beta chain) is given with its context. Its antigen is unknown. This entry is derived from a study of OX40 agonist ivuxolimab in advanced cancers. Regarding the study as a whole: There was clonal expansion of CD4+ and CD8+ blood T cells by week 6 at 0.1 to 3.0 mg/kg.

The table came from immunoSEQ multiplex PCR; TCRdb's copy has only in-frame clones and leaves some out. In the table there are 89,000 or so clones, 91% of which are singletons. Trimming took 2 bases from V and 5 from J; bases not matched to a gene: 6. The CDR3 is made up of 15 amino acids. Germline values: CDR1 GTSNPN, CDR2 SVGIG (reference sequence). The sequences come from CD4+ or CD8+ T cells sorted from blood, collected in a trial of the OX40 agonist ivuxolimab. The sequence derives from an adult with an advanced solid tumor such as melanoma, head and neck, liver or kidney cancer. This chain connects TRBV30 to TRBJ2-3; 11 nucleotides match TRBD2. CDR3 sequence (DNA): TGTGCCTGGAGTTTAGCGGGAGGGCCGGGAGATACGCAGTATTTT. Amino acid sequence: CAWSLAGGPGDTQYF.